This T cell receptor beta chain was found in a study of identical twins. This clonotype has more than one count but fewer than ten. The CDR3 is 11 amino acids. Trimming stripped 8 bases from V and 5 bases from J, with 6 bases between. Using its own MiXCR run on the 5' RACE reads, TCRdb lists one record per CDR3 protein. The sample consists of about 690,000 distinct CDR3 sequences, roughly 20% of them appearing once. The sample was also linked to a second study, of T cells expressing NK-cell markers.

This chain uses TRBV12-3 or TRBV12-4 with TRBJ2-2; no clear D. Specimen: PBMCs. The sequence was collected from a woman aged 18-29 years in good health. The CDR3 loop is CASLVTGELFF. The DNA for the CDR3 is TGTGCCAGCCTTGTTACCGGGGAGCTGTTTTTT.